This T cell receptor beta chain was documented in a study of blood T cell repertoires in COVID-19. The wider study: The United States, Italy and Spain provided the acute and convalescent COVID-19 samples. From T cells, B-cell-depleted T cells, or PBMCs came the material, which was cDNA or gDNA.

The CDR3 covers 13 residues. Looked up from germline, CDR1 is SGHKS and CDR2 is YYEKEE (reference sequence). Trimming stripped 4 bases from V and 9 bases from J, with 17 bases between. Authors' analysis steps: Estimates of nucleated cell counts were drawn from the amplification of reference gene primers. Generated by immunoSEQ multiplex PCR, the TCRdb table keeps only in-frame clones and is missing some. The V and J calls and clone size are taken from that table; D and trimming were inferred from the DNA. The sample has over 250,000 clones, roughly 85% seen once. The TCR originated in a man aged 50-59 years with active or convalescent COVID-19. The chain employs TRBV5-5 and TRBJ2-7; D may be TRBD2 (6 bases). Sequencing was performed on peripheral blood. The CDR3: CASSQDYGRGQYF. CDR3 nucleotide sequence: TGTGCCAGCAGCCAGGACTATGGGCGAGGGCAGTACTTC.